This T cell receptor beta chain was retrieved from a study of control samples from healthy donors and cancer patients. Profiling relied on immunoSEQ multiplex PCR, and the TCRdb table lists in-frame clones only, not all of them. The sample has around 140,000 clones; approximately 94% are singletons. This sequence originates from a middle-aged man in good health. The sequencing sample was made of blood.

CDR3 in DNA: TGTGCCAGCAGCGTACCGCCAGGGGTCCATGGCTACACCTTC. It translates to CASSVPPGVHGYTF. The chain couples TRBV7-9 to TRBJ1-2; TRBD1 might be the D (6 bases). The CDR3 spans 14 residues. The ends were cut back, 5 bases at V and 6 bases at J, with 16 bases in the middle. Germline CDR1 SEHNR, CDR2 FQNEAQ (reference sequence).